This T cell receptor (beta chain) was sequenced in a study of shared clonotypes between healthy human individuals. Overall study results and limits: Of the naive CD4 clonotypes, approximately 5% were shared across a few donors. Naive subsets generally exceeded memory subsets in estimated richness. Inspection by rarefaction showed sorted-subset sequencing to be incomplete despite large depth.

TCRdb's copy holds only in-frame clones and misses some; the assay was immunoSEQ multiplex PCR. The data contain some 2,000,000 clones, roughly 95% of them singletons. Concerning this clone: The antigen is unknown. The sample has other DNA sequences that encode this CDR3 too.

This CDR3 comprises 14 residues. The V and J ends lost 4 bases and 3 bases, in that order; junction bases with no gene match: 3. Germline assignment: CDR1 SGHNT and CDR2 YYREEE (reference sequence). V usage is TRBV5-4 and J usage is TRBJ2-3, with 9 bases lining up with TRBD1. The TCR was taken from a man aged 18-30 years in good health. The sample taken for sequencing was naive CD4+ T cells sorted from blood. Documented subset: CD45RA+ positively selected. CDR3 protein: CASSQGQGTDTQYF. DNA of the CDR3: TGTGCCAGCAGCCAGGGACAGGGAACAGATACGCAGTATTTT.